This T cell receptor (beta chain) stems from a study of somatic mutations in cytotoxic T cells in rheumatoid arthritis. On the study more broadly: Blood samples of approximately 30 ml were drawn from patients (in EDTA) right after diagnosis and before any treatment. In some cases, T-cell populations stained with V beta antibodies were flow-sorted at nearly 100% purity, and these included V beta1+ cells sequenced for TCRB.

The CDR3 covers 14 residues. Repertoires were generated with immunoSEQ multiplex PCR, while TCRdb's copy carries only in-frame clones and drops some. In the table there are more than 20,000 clones, approximately 81% of which are singletons. The TCR was taken from an adult with rheumatoid arthritis. V usage is TRBV1 and J usage is TRBJ2-1; TRBD2 reflects the table's D call only, with no check against the DNA. TRBV1 is classified as a pseudogene. Input material: CD8+ T cells sorted from blood. The chain's CDR3 is CTSSFSGGRDEQFF. CDR3 DNA sequence: TGCACCAGCAGCTTTAGCGGGGGGAGAGATGAGCAGTTCTTC.